This T cell receptor beta chain was sequenced during a study of tissue T cells after allogeneic stem cell transplantation. Study in general: Graft-versus-host disease patients received grafts, several unmodified and three CD34-selected to deplete T cells. Study-wide results and limits: Tissue-detected TCR repertoire was only partly captured by blood and spleen T cells. Limitations included a small, clinically heterogeneous cohort and limited sampling depth.

V lost 0 bases to trimming and J lost 2 bases; unmatched junction nucleotides: 4. The germline V gene has CDR1 SGHVS and CDR2 FQNEAQ. The CDR3 contains 15 residues. Survey-depth TCRbeta CDR3 sequencing reported V/J genes and productive frequencies. The assay was immunoSEQ multiplex PCR, and TCRdb's table has in-frame clones only and misses some. The sample shows more than 20,000 clones, about 90% of them seen only once. About this clone itself: No antigen is known for it.

This TCR was sampled from a male donor aged 60 or over who later had graft-versus-host disease after an allogeneic stem cell transplant. The specimen was blood, collected before transplantation. The chain recombines TRBV7-8 with TRBJ2-7, with 7 nucleotides matching TRBD1. CDR3 DNA: TGTGCCAGCAGCTTAGCTGGGCAGGGGGCCTACGAGCAGTACTTC. Its translation is CASSLAGQGAYEQYF.